The source of this TCR beta chain is a study of vaccination effects on CD4 cells after COVID-19. Remarks on this clone: No antigen is known for it.

Produced via immunoSEQ multiplex PCR; TCRdb's table is partial and in-frame only. The sample includes tens of thousands of clones, roughly 76% of them seen just once. V lost 0 bases and J lost 7, with 9 bases in between. CDR3 size: 13 residues. The V gene's germline CDR1 is SNHLY and CDR2 FYNNEI. ViraFEST used viral peptide pools to expand antigen-specific CD4+ T cells before sequencing. A roughly 10-day culture period preceded the isolation of CD4+ T cells. Roughly 2.1 million PBMC per well were cultured with around 10 IU/ml IL-2 and roughly 10 ug/ml peptides. The origin of this receptor is a human donor who received a COVID-19 vaccine. The chain carries TRBV2 and TRBJ1-2; D perhaps matches TRBD1 (5 bases). This specimen consisted of CD4+ T cells from PBMCs cultured with HCoV-229E spike peptides, obtained before COVID-19 vaccination. The CDR3 region is CASSEAAGGGYTF. Written as DNA, the CDR3 is TGTGCCAGCAGTGAAGCAGCGGGGGGTGGCTACACCTTC. Using reference TRBV2 and TRBJ1-2 for the parts outside the CDR3, the full variable domain is EPEVTQTPSHQVTQMGQEVILRCVPISNHLYFYWYRQILGQKVEFLVSFYNNEISEKSEIFDDQFSVERPDGSNFTLKIRSTKLEDSAMYFCASSEAAGGGYTFGSGTRLTVV.